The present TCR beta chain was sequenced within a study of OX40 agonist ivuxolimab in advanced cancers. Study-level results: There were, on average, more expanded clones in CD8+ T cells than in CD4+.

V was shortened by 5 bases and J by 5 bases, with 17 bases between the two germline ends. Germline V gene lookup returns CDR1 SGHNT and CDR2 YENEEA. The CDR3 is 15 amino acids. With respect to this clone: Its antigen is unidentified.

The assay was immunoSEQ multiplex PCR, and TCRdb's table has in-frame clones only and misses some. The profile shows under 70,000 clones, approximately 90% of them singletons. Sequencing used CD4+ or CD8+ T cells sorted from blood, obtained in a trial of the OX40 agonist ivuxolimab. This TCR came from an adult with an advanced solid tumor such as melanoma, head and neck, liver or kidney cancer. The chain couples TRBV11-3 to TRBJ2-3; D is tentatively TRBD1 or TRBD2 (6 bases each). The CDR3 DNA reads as TGTGCCAGCAGCCCAGGGGTGGCGGAGGGAGATACGCAGTATTTT. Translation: CASSPGVAEGDTQYF.